This is a list of T cell receptor beta chains from one sample in a study of cytotoxic CD8 clonotypes in ibrutinib-treated CLL. Profiling relied on immunoSEQ multiplex PCR, and the TCRdb table lists in-frame clones only, not all of them. The repertoire holds some 130,000 clones, 80% to 90% seen once, with roughly 1.9% in the top ten. The sequenced sample was PBMCs, obtained after 24 months of ibrutinib treatment. Receptors originate from a human donor with chronic lymphocytic leukemia. Each CDR3 is given with its conserved first and last residue. D genes are given only for firm matches. Only some rows state a clone size, as once, few, many or a class for expanded clones.

V gene	D gene	clone size	J gene	CDR3 DNA	CDR3 protein
TRBV19	-	-	TRBJ1-1	TGTGCCAGTAGTATTGGGGGCAGACGGAGGGGCACTGAAGCTTTCTTT	CASSIGGRRRGTEAFF
TRBV6-5	-	once	TRBJ1-2	TGTGCCAGCAGCGACGACAGGTCCCATGGCTACACCTTC	CASSDDRSHGYTF
TRBV7-2	-	-	TRBJ2-7	TGTGCCAGCAGCGTGGGACTCTACGAGCAGTACTTC	CASSVGLYEQYF
TRBV27	TRBD2	once	TRBJ2-5	TGTGCCAGCAGTTCGCGACTAGCGGGGGGGCCGGGGGAGACCCAGTACTTC	CASSSRLAGGPGETQYF
TRBV28	-	-	TRBJ1-1	TGTGCCAGCAGTCGCGGAGGGGGTCTGAACACTGAAGCTTTCTTT	CASSRGGGLNTEAFF
TRBV19	-	-	TRBJ2-1	TGTGCCAGTATGATGACAGTACTCCCCTACAATGAGCAGTTCTTC	CASMMTVLPYNEQFF
TRBV10-1	TRBD1	-	TRBJ2-7	TGCGCCAGCCCGAACGAACAGGGGGCTTCCTACGAGCAGTACTTC	CASPNEQGASYEQYF
TRBV18	TRBD1	-	TRBJ2-7	TGTGCCAGCTCACAGGGACAGGCCGATCGGGAGCAGTACTTC	CASSQGQADREQYF
TRBV2	TRBD2	-	TRBJ2-2	TGTGCCAGCAGTGTGGCGGGAGTCGGCACCGGGGAGCTGTTTTTT	CASSVAGVGTGELFF
TRBV6-1	-	once	TRBJ1-5	TGTGCCAGCAGTGGTGTGGGGTCAAGCAATCAGCCCCAGCATTTT	CASSGVGSSNQPQHF
TRBV7-2	TRBD2	few	TRBJ2-1	TGTGCCAGCAGCTTTCTACCTAGCGGATATGACTACAATGAGCAGTTCTTC	CASSFLPSGYDYNEQFF
TRBV5-1	-	-	TRBJ1-4	TGCGCCAGCAGCAAGGAAGGACCCAGAACTAATGAAAAACTGTTTTTT	CASSKEGPRTNEKLFF
TRBV9	-	-	TRBJ1-6	TGTGCCAGCAGCGCCGACAGGTCGCAAAATTCACCCCTCCACTTT	CASSADRSQNSPLHF
TRBV7-2	-	-	TRBJ1-3	TGTGCCAGCAGCTTAGTCCTGGGCGGAAACACCATATATTTT	CASSLVLGGNTIYF
TRBV5-4	TRBD1	few	TRBJ2-7	TGTGCCAGCAGCTCTCCCGGGACAGGAGGGGCCTACGAGCAGTACTTC	CASSSPGTGGAYEQYF
TRBV28	TRBD2	-	TRBJ2-7	TGTGCCAGCAGTTTAGGGAGGGAATGGTCTGGTGAGCAGTACTTC	CASSLGREWSGEQYF
TRBV10-3	-	-	TRBJ2-7	TGTGCCATCGGGAGTAGCGGCCAGGAGCAGTACTTC	CAIGSSGQEQYF
TRBV7-2	TRBD2	-	TRBJ2-7	TGTGCCAGCAGCCTCAGCGGGGGGTTTATGTACGAGCAGTACTTC	CASSLSGGFMYEQYF
TRBV18	-	once	TRBJ2-6	TGTGCCAGCTCCCCCCGTCAATCCGGGGCCAACGTCCTGACTTTC	CASSPRQSGANVLTF
TRBV28	TRBD2	-	TRBJ2-3	TGTGCCAGCACCTTAGCGGGGGACACAGATACGCAGTATTTT	CASTLAGDTDTQYF
TRBV19	-	-	TRBJ1-5	TGTGCCAGCTCCACCGGGGGGGGACTATCCTTGGTCCAGCCCCAGCATTTT	CASSTGGGLSLVQPQHF
TRBV5-4	TRBD2	-	TRBJ2-5	TGTGCCAGCAGCTTACTAGCGGGAGAAGGGACCCAGTACTTC	CASSLLAGEGTQYF
TRBV29-1	-	-	TRBJ2-5	TGCAGCGTTAGCCAGGGCTGGTACCAAGAGACCCAGTACTTC	CSVSQGWYQETQYF
TRBV10-3	-	-	TRBJ2-1	TGTGCCATCAGTCGAAGGGACCGCCAATCCTACAATGAGCAGTTCTTC	CAISRRDRQSYNEQFF
TRBV21-1	-	-	TRBJ2-1	TGTGCCAGCGAACGAGGCAAGAGCTCCTACAATGAACAGTTCTTC	CASERGKSSYNEQFF
TRBV10-3	-	-	TRBJ1-1	TGTGCCATCAGTGAGCCCCCCAGGGGCACTGAAGCTTTCTTT	CAISEPPRGTEAFF
TRBV4-3	-	-	TRBJ1-2	TGCGCCAGCAGCCAAGTCTTTGTGGCTGGCAATGGCTACACCTTC	CASSQVFVAGNGYTF
TRBV28	TRBD1	-	TRBJ1-5	TGTGCCAGCCGCCCCGAGGGACAGGGTGCCTCGAGCAATCAGCCCCAGCATTTT	CASRPEGQGASSNQPQHF
TRBV7-6	TRBD1	-	TRBJ2-1	TGTGCCAGCAGCTCTCCGGGACAGGGGGCAAGAATATACAATGAGCAGTTCTTC	CASSSPGQGARIYNEQFF
TRBV27	-	-	TRBJ2-7	TGTGCCAGCAGTCGGGGCGCCCCCCCAATTGCAGAGCAGTACTTC	CASSRGAPPIAEQYF
TRBV7-9	TRBD2	-	TRBJ2-7	TGTGCCAGCAGCCCCTCGGGGGGGATTTCCTACGAGCAGTACTTC	CASSPSGGISYEQYF
TRBV6-5	TRBD2	-	TRBJ2-2	TGTGCCAGCAGAGGACTAGCGGGAGGGACCGGGGAGCTGTTTTTT	CASRGLAGGTGELFF
TRBV27	TRBD2	once	TRBJ2-1	TGTGCCAGCAGTATCTTAACTAGCGGACGTACAAGCTCCTACAATGAGCAGTTCTTC	CASSILTSGRTSSYNEQFF
TRBV11-2	-	-	TRBJ1-2	TGTGCCAGCAGCCCAATAAGAGGGGGTGGACCCGGCGGGGGCTACACCTTC	CASSPIRGGGPGGGYTF
TRBV10-3	-	-	TRBJ1-1	TGTGCCGCCCGGGTGGGGGGCACTGAAGCTTTCTTT	CAARVGGTEAFF
TRBV27	-	-	TRBJ2-3	TGTGCCAGCAGTTTATGGGGGTTTCCAGGCACAGATACGCAGTATTTT	CASSLWGFPGTDTQYF
TRBV27	TRBD1	-	TRBJ1-2	TGTGCCAGCAGAGCCCTAGGACAGGGGATGAATGGCTACACCTTC	CASRALGQGMNGYTF
TRBV18	TRBD2	-	TRBJ2-1	TGTGCCAGCTCAAACCAACTAGCGGGGGGGGACAATGAGCAGTTCTTC	CASSNQLAGGDNEQFF
TRBV5-6	TRBD2	-	TRBJ2-7	TGTGCCAGCAGCTCAATCTTCCAGCGGGGGGTCTCCTACGAGCAGTACTTC	CASSSIFQRGVSYEQYF
TRBV4-3	-	-	TRBJ2-3	TGCGCCAGCAGCCCTTACCCTCCTTCGGGACTCAGCACAGATACGCAGTATTTT	CASSPYPPSGLSTDTQYF
TRBV14	TRBD2	-	TRBJ2-1	TGTGCCAGCAGCCGGCCGGGACTAGACAATGAGCAGTTCTTC	CASSRPGLDNEQFF
TRBV5-1	TRBD1	-	TRBJ1-2	TGCGCCAGCAGCCTAAACAACAGGGGGCTAGGTGATACTAACTATGGCTACACCTTC	CASSLNNRGLGDTNYGYTF
TRBV2	-	-	TRBJ1-6	TGTGCCAGCACCCCGATCGGGGCCGGTTCACCCCTCCACTTT	CASTPIGAGSPLHF
TRBV15	TRBD1	-	TRBJ2-1	TGTGCCACCAGCAGAGCCGGACAGGGGGTCGGCTCCTACAATGAGCAGTTCTTC	CATSRAGQGVGSYNEQFF
TRBV10-3	TRBD2	-	TRBJ2-1	TGTGCCATCAGATCGGGACTAGCGGGCAATGAGCAGTTCTTC	CAIRSGLAGNEQFF
TRBV27	-	-	TRBJ2-1	TGTGCCAGCAGTTCCCAGACCCGGGGGACCGAGCAGTTCTTC	CASSSQTRGTEQFF
TRBV10-3	-	-	TRBJ1-2	TGTGCCATCAGTGAGTCCTCAGTAGGGTCTAACTATGGCTACACCTTC	CAISESSVGSNYGYTF
TRBV11-2	TRBD1	-	TRBJ2-5	TGTGCCAGCAGCTACCGGGACAGGGTTGGAGAGACCCAGTACTTC	CASSYRDRVGETQYF
TRBV28	TRBD1	once	TRBJ1-5	TGTGCCAGCAGTACTCGACAGGGAGGCCAGCCCCAGCATTTT	CASSTRQGGQPQHF
TRBV4-2	TRBD2	-	TRBJ2-1	TGTGCCAGCAGCCAAGATCCGGGACTAGCGACCGATGAGCAGTTCTTC	CASSQDPGLATDEQFF
TRBV7-3	-	-	TRBJ2-1	TGTGCCAGCAGCTCGGACACCGGTATACAGTTCTTC	CASSSDTGIQFF
TRBV18	-	-	TRBJ1-3	TGTGCCAGCTCTAGCCGCTCTGGAAACACCATATATTTT	CASSSRSGNTIYF
TRBV27	TRBD2	-	TRBJ2-3	TGTGCCAGCAGCACGGCGACTAGCGGGAGCACTAGCACAGATACGCAGTATTTT	CASSTATSGSTSTDTQYF
TRBV5-4	-	few	TRBJ2-7	TGTGCCAGCAGCTTCGAGGTAGGGGAGCAGTACTTC	CASSFEVGEQYF